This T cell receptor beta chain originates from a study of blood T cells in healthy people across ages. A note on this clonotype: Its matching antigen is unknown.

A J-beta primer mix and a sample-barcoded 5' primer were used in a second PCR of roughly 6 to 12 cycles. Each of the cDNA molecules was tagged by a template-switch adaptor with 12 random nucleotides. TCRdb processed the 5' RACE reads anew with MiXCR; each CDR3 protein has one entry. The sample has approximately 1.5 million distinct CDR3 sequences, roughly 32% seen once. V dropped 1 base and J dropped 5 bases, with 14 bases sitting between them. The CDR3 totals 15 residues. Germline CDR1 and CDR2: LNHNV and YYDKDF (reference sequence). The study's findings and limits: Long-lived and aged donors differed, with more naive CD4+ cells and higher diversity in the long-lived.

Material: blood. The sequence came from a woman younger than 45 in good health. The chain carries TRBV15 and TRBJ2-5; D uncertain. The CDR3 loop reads CATSRGFLADETQYF. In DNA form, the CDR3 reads TGTGCCACCAGCAGAGGGTTTTTGGCGGACGAGACCCAGTACTTC.